These 27 T cell receptor beta chains were all obtained from the same sample, sequenced in a study of CD8 T cells in Susac syndrome. Random hexamers were used to reverse transcribe an amount of roughly 0.5 to 1 ug RNA. Each CDR3 protein gets one entry after TCRdb re-called the immunoSEQ multiplex PCR reads with MiXCR. The table shows some 190,000 distinct CDR3 sequences, with under 95% occurring only once. The sequencing input was CD4+ T cells from PBMCs. The source is a human donor in good health.

This clonotype is a singleton in its sample. J is TRBJ2-2 and V is TRBV6-1; D unclear. V was pared by 8 bases and J by 7 bases, with 20 bases between. Germline lookup yields CDR1 MNHNS and CDR2 SASEGT. The length of the CDR3 is 15 residues. The CDR3 DNA sequence: TGTGCCAGCGAATATCGGCCACGCGGATACGGGGAGCTGTTTTTT. Amino acids: CASEYRPRGYGELFF.

This clonotype showed up just once. The V call is TRBV20-1, the J call TRBJ1-2, with 9 positions matching TRBD1. Germline V gene data show CDR1 as DFQATT and CDR2 as SNEGSKA (reference sequence). CDR3 length: 15 residues. J lost 4 bases, V lost 5 bases, and 11 bases had no gene match. DNA for the CDR3: TGCAGTGCTGCCCGCGGACAGGGGAACCTCTATGGCTACACCTTC. It is translated as CSAARGQGNLYGYTF.

The chain employs TRBV20-1 and TRBJ1-6; D is perhaps TRBD1 (5 bases). CDR1 is DFQATT, CDR2 SNEGSKA, per germline (reference sequence). This CDR3 has 14 residues. V lost 6 bases and J 4 bases, leaving 13 bases between the germline ends. The CDR3 DNA reads TGCAGTGCCCCGGCAGGGAGTTATAATTCACCCCTCCACTTT. Translated, it gives CSAPAGSYNSPLHF.

Written as DNA, the CDR3 is TGTGCCAGTAGTACCCCCCGAGGGGCGGACACTGAAGCTTTCTTT. Translated: CASSTPRGADTEAFF. The chain has TRBV19 and TRBJ1-1; perhaps TRBD1 as D (5 bases). The V end lost 4 bases, the J end lost 3 bases, and 15 bases lay between the germline ends. CDR1 and CDR2 from the germline V gene are LNHDA and SQIVND (reference sequence). The CDR3 is 15 amino acids.

The CDR3 loop reads CASSVGGQMGGYTF. CDR3 coding DNA: TGTGCCAGCAGCGTCGGGGGGCAGATGGGTGGCTACACCTTC. This rearrangement joins TRBV9 to TRBJ1-2; a possible D gene is TRBD1 (6 bases). CDR1 and CDR2 from the germline V gene are SGDLS and YYNGEE. The V gene lost 2 bases and the J gene lost 7 bases, with 15 bases spanning the gap. The CDR3 runs 14 residues.

The chain has TRBV24-1 and TRBJ2-1; D may be TRBD1 (6 bases). The CDR3 extends over 14 amino acids. Germline lookup yields CDR1 KGHDR and CDR2 SFDVKD. V lost 3 bases, J lost 10 bases, and 15 bases lay in between. The CDR3 region has the DNA TGTGCCACCAGTGATCCGTTAATGGACAGAGAGCAGTTCTTC. Its translation is CATSDPLMDREQFF.

This chain uses TRBV9 with TRBJ2-5; 10 bases agree with TRBD1. Per germline, CDR1 SGDLS and CDR2 YYNGEE. Unmatched junction bases numbered 6, after V lost 3 bases and J lost 4 bases. The CDR3 consists of 15 residues. The DNA for the CDR3 is TGTGCCAGCAGCGGAAGACAGGGGGCTATAGAGACCCAGTACTTC. Translating it yields CASSGRQGAIETQYF.

The rearrangement uses TRBV9 and TRBJ1-6; D unresolved. Trimming took off 2 bases at V and 11 bases at J, with 14 bases between the two ends. Looked up from germline, CDR1 is SGDLS and CDR2 is YYNGEE. The length of the CDR3 is 14 residues. The CDR3 sequence: CASSVKQWETPLHF. The CDR3 nucleotides are TGTGCCAGCAGCGTTAAGCAGTGGGAAACACCCCTCCACTTT.

The genes are TRBV28 and TRBJ2-1, with D tentatively TRBD1 (5 bases). V dropped 2 bases and J dropped 12 bases, with 17 bases sitting between them. CDR1 MDHEN and CDR2 SYDVKM come from the germline V gene. This CDR3 has 14 residues. The DNA of the CDR3 is TGTGCCAGCAGTTTAAGGGGTCGGCCTCGGGTGCAGTTCTTC. This translates into CASSLRGRPRVQFF.

The chain links TRBV7-3 to TRBJ2-2; D gene unclear. The germline gives CDR1 SGHTA, CDR2 FQGTGA. The CDR3 has 14 amino acids. V lost 2 bases to trimming and J lost 5 bases, with 9 bases between them. CDR3: CASSLSPDTGELFF. Written as DNA, the CDR3 is TGTGCCAGCAGCTTATCCCCTGATACCGGGGAGCTGTTTTTT.

This clonotype was detected once. This chain uses TRBV4-1 with TRBJ1-2, with a tentative D call TRBD1 (5 bases). Looked up from germline, CDR1 is MGHRA and CDR2 is YSYEKL. The CDR3 has 14 residues. The V end was cut by 0 bases, the J end by 8 bases, with 13 bases between. CDR3 sequence: CASSQERGAGGYTF. In DNA, the CDR3 is TGCGCCAGCAGCCAAGAACGGGGCGCGGGGGGCTACACCTTC.

This chain joins TRBV5-1 and TRBJ2-2, with D perhaps assigned TRBD1 or TRBD2 (5 bases each). Trimming removed 2 bases at V and 3 bases at J, with 11 bases between. Germline CDR1 SGHRS, CDR2 YFSETQ. The CDR3 spans 15 residues. In nucleotides, the CDR3 is TGCGCCAGCAGCTTAGAGGGGCTAGACACCGGGGAGCTGTTTTTT. Protein sequence: CASSLEGLDTGELFF.

This chain links TRBV11-2 with TRBJ2-2; 11 bases are a match to TRBD2. J was trimmed by 4 bases and V by 5 bases; bases with no gene match: 12. CDR3 size: 18 residues. Looked up from germline, CDR1 is SGHAT and CDR2 is FQNNGV. The CDR3 DNA reads TGTGCCAGCAGCCTGCTAGCGGGGGGATCCTCGGGCACCGGGGAGCTGTTTTTT. Its translation: CASSLLAGGSSGTGELFF.

V and J are TRBV7-9 and TRBJ1-2, with D unclear. The CDR3 loop spans 14 amino acids. The ends were cut back, 5 bases at V and 6 bases at J, with 16 bases in the middle. Germline values: CDR1 SEHNR, CDR2 FQNEAQ (reference sequence). CDR3 protein: CASSPEGPWNGYTF. The CDR3 DNA sequence: TGTGCCAGCAGCCCCGAAGGCCCTTGGAATGGCTACACCTTC.

The V gene is TRBV2, the J gene TRBJ1-1; D is uncertain. V lost 7 bases and J lost 5, with 14 bases in between. The germline gives CDR1 SNHLY, CDR2 FYNNEI. The CDR3 contains 13 residues. For the CDR3, the DNA is TGTGCCAGCACCTTAAGACGGGGAACTGAAGCTTTCTTT. This gives the protein CASTLRRGTEAFF.

The rearrangement links TRBV4-3 to TRBJ2-2; D gene unclear. The CDR3 runs 17 residues. Germline V gene lookup returns CDR1 LGHNA and CDR2 YSLEER. V was shortened by 0 bases and J by 6 bases, with 17 bases between the two germline ends. CDR3 amino acids: CASSQDIGALTAGELFF. For the CDR3, the DNA is TGCGCCAGCAGCCAAGATATTGGTGCTCTTACGGCCGGGGAGCTGTTTTTT.

This clonotype was seen only once. The rearrangement joins TRBV6-6 to TRBJ2-7, with TRBD2 as a possible D gene (6 bases). The V end was cut by 8 bases, the J end by 4 bases, with 12 bases between. The CDR3 is 12 residues long. CDR1 MNHNY and CDR2 SVGAGI come from the germline V gene (reference sequence). The CDR3 nucleotides are TGTGCCAGCTCCTCGGAGGGATACGAGCAGTACGTC. It translates to CASSSEGYEQYV.

J is TRBJ1-1 and V is TRBV19; possibly TRBD1 for D (5 bases). V was cut by 3 bases and J by 0 bases, with 17 bases left in between. The germline gives CDR1 LNHDA, CDR2 SQIVND (reference sequence). The CDR3 has 17 residues. The CDR3 sequence: CASSISGVGAMNTEAFF. The CDR3 DNA is TGTGCCAGTAGTATCTCCGGGGTCGGGGCGATGAACACTGAAGCTTTCTTT.

V is TRBV12-3 or TRBV12-4 and J is TRBJ2-5; the match to TRBD1 covers 10 bases. V was pared by 5 bases and J by 4 bases, with 7 bases of the junction left unmatched. The CDR3 spans 15 residues. The CDR3 sequence is CASSPGQGRGETQYF. CDR3 bases: TGTGCCAGCAGTCCGGGACAGGGGAGAGGAGAGACCCAGTACTTC.

The chain employs TRBV28 and TRBJ2-5; TRBD2 is a possible D gene (6 bases). V was cut by 5 bases and J by 7 bases, with 17 bases left in between. CDR1 MDHEN and CDR2 SYDVKM come from the germline V gene. CDR3 length: 14 amino acids. The CDR3 DNA reads TGTGCCAGCAGTCGACCGGACTACAAAGGGACCCAGTACTTC. This sequence encodes CASSRPDYKGTQYF.

The V gene is TRBV3-1, the J gene TRBJ1-4; a possible D gene is TRBD1 (6 bases). CDR1 LGHDT and CDR2 YNNKEL come from the germline V gene (reference sequence). The CDR3 is 15 amino acids. V was shortened by 2 bases and J by 3 bases, with 10 bases between the two germline ends. The CDR3 loop is CASSQRGGANEKLFF. CDR3 coding DNA: TGTGCCAGCAGCCAACGAGGGGGGGCTAATGAAAAACTGTTTTTT.

The J gene is TRBJ2-1, the V gene TRBV6-6; 8 bases are shared with TRBD2. The germline gives CDR1 MNHNY, CDR2 SVGAGI (reference sequence). The junction had 8 bases not matched to a gene; V was cut back by 6 bases and J by 7 bases. The CDR3 contains 14 residues. CDR3 amino acids: CASSISGARNEQFF. The CDR3, as DNA: TGTGCCAGCAGCATTAGCGGGGCAAGGAATGAGCAGTTCTTC.

This clonotype was seen a handful of times. The chain carries TRBV19 and TRBJ1-1; TRBD1 aligns across 7 bases. The germline CDR1 and CDR2 sequences are LNHDA and SQIVND (reference sequence). V lost 7 bases, J lost 10 bases, and 6 bases stayed unmatched. The CDR3 extends over 11 amino acids. The CDR3 DNA reads as TGTGCCAGTATATCGGGACAGAGAGCTTTCTTT. Translation gives CASISGQRAFF.

This clonotype was seen a single time. This chain uses TRBV29-1 with TRBJ2-4; 7 nucleotides align to TRBD2. The trim removed 4 bases at V and 2 bases at J, leaving 11 bases unmatched. This CDR3 has 16 amino acids. The germline V gene encodes CDR1 SQVTM and CDR2 ANQGSEA. CDR3 bases: TGCAGCGTTGGGGGGGGAAATGACAGCTCCAAAAACATTCAGTACTTC. It codes for CSVGGGNDSSKNIQYF.

The rearrangement joins TRBV20-1 to TRBJ2-1; 10 bases align to TRBD2. The CDR3 has 15 amino acids. The germline CDR1 and CDR2 sequences are DFQATT and SNEGSKA (reference sequence). Trimming took 4 bases from V and 11 from J; bases not matched to a gene: 14. CDR3 sequence reads: CSAIPSGGGPTKQFF. The CDR3 bases are TGCAGTGCTATACCTAGCGGGGGCGGACCTACTAAGCAGTTCTTC.

The V and J genes are TRBV6-2 or TRBV6-3 and TRBJ2-6; D remains ambiguous. The V and J ends lost 6 bases and 0 bases respectively, with 3 bases between them. CDR3 size: 13 residues. The germline V gene has CDR1 MNHEY and CDR2 SVGEGT. The CDR3 reads CASRLSGANVLTF. The CDR3 DNA sequence: TGTGCCAGCAGACTCTCTGGGGCCAACGTCCTGACTTTC.

The CDR3 bases are TGTGCCAGCAGGGAGACAGGATCGAACTATGGCTACACCTTC. It specifies CASRETGSNYGYTF. This chain links TRBV28 with TRBJ1-2; the D gene is possibly TRBD1 (6 bases). The ends were cut back, 6 bases at V and 2 bases at J, with 13 bases in the middle. CDR3 size: 14 residues. CDR1 and CDR2 from the germline V gene are MDHEN and SYDVKM.